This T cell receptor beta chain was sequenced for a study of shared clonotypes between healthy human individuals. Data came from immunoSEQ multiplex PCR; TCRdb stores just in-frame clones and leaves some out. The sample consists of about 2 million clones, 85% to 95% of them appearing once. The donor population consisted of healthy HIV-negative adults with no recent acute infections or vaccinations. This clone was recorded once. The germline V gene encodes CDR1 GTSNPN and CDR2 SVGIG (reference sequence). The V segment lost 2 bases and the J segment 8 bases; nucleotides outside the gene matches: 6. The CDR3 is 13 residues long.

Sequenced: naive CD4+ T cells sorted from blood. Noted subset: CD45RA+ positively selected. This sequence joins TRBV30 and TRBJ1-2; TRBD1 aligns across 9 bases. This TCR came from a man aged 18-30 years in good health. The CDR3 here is CAWSRRQGDGYTF. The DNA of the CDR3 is TGTGCCTGGAGTCGACGACAGGGGGACGGCTACACCTTC. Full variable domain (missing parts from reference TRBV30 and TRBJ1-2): SQTIHQWPATLVQPVGSPLSLECTVEGTSNPNLYWYRQAAGRGLQLLFYSVGIGQISSEVPQNLSASRPQDRQFILSSKKLLLSDSGFYLCAWSRRQGDGYTFGSGTRLTVV.